The 8 T cell receptor beta chains reported below all come from one sample, sequenced in a study of molecular identifiers for immune sequencing clone quantification. TCRdb analysed the PCR reads with MiXCR anew, one entry per CDR3 protein. The table shows over 600,000 distinct CDR3 sequences, with 15% to 20% occurring only once. Sequencing was performed on naive CD8+ T cells from blood, with Jurkat cell RNA spiked in. The subset was: FACS-sorted CD8+CD4-CCR7+CD45RA+ naive T cells. These receptor sequences come from a human donor in good health. Some libraries in this study had Jurkat cell RNA spiked in.

This clonotype was picked up a small number of times. The chain links TRBV24-1 to TRBJ1-5; 10 bases map to TRBD1. V was pared by 4 bases and J by 7 bases, with 9 bases of the junction left unmatched. Germline values: CDR1 KGHDR, CDR2 SFDVKD. This CDR3 contains 16 residues. CDR3 loop: CATSEGPGQGWQPQHF. The CDR3 nucleotides read TGTGCCACCAGTGAAGGACCGGGACAGGGGTGGCAGCCCCAGCATTTT.

This clonotype turned up a few times. The genes are TRBV9 and TRBJ2-2; D could derive from TRBD1 or TRBD2 (5 bases each). Per the germline V gene, CDR1 is SGDLS and CDR2 is YYNGEE. The CDR3 extends over 17 amino acids. Trimming pared 4 bases from V and 0 bases from J, leaving 16 bases between. CDR3 in DNA: TGTGCCAGCAGCCAAAGCGGCAGGGAACCGAACACCGGGGAGCTGTTTTTT. Protein product: CASSQSGREPNTGELFF.

This chain uses TRBV25-1 with TRBJ2-1, with 12 bases aligning to TRBD2. There are 20 residues in the CDR3. The V gene's germline CDR1 is MGHDK and CDR2 SYGVNS. Trimming took 2 bases from V and 0 from J; bases not matched to a gene: 11. CDR3 residues: CASSEVGLAGLISSYNEQFF. DNA of the CDR3: TGTGCCAGCAGTGAAGTCGGACTAGCGGGGCTTATAAGCTCCTACAATGAGCAGTTCTTC.

Details on this clonotype: Since a much larger clone is just one base distant, this may be a read error. The CDR3 reads CASSLFSGGVTGNTIYF. CDR3 coding DNA: TGTGCCAGCAGCTTGTTCAGCGGGGGGGTCACTGGAAACACCATATATTTT. The V and J genes are TRBV7-9 and TRBJ1-3; D is perhaps TRBD1 (5 bases). The germline CDR1 and CDR2 sequences are SEHNR and FQNEAQ (reference sequence). The length of the CDR3 is 17 residues. Trimming pared 3 bases from V and 2 bases from J, leaving 17 bases between. Supplemented by reference TRBV7-9 and TRBJ1-3, the full variable domain reads DTGVSQNPRHKITKRGQNVTFRCDPISEHNRLYWYRQTLGQGPEFLTYFQNEAQLEKSRLLSDRFSAERPKGSFSTLEIQRTEQGDSAMYLCASSLFSGGVTGNTIYFGEGSWLTVV.

This clonotype was seen repeatedly, ten times or more. The chain is built from TRBV28 and TRBJ2-6; D unclear. Germline-derived CDR1 and CDR2 are MDHEN and SYDVKM. The CDR3 has 16 amino acids. V lost 5 bases to trimming and J lost 1 base, with 12 bases between them. As DNA, the CDR3 is TGTGCCAGCAGTCCTACGCTACTTTCTGGGGCCAACGTCCTGACTTTC. Translation gives CASSPTLLSGANVLTF.

This clonotype appeared a few times. This chain links TRBV19 with TRBJ2-1; the D gene is possibly TRBD2 (6 bases). V was cut by 5 bases and J by 8 bases, with 16 bases left in between. Germline V CDR1 and CDR2: LNHDA, SQIVND (reference sequence). The CDR3 is 14 residues long. The CDR3 region has the DNA TGTGCCAGTAGTCCTGAGGACTATTTCGATGAGCAGTTCTTC. Translated, it gives CASSPEDYFDEQFF.

The chain combines TRBV4-3 with TRBJ2-3; D not certain. Trimming removed 4 bases at V and 6 bases at J, with 23 bases between. The CDR3 runs to 17 residues. Germline loops: CDR1 LGHNA, CDR2 YSLEER. The CDR3 reads CASSRAHTARASDTQYF. The DNA for the CDR3 is TGCGCCAGCAGCCGAGCCCACACAGCTAGGGCTTCGGATACGCAGTATTTT.

This clonotype was counted at least ten times. This chain joins TRBV5-1 and TRBJ2-7; TRBD1 agrees at 9 bases. This CDR3 contains 14 residues. Germline CDR1 reads SGHRS; CDR2 reads YFSETQ. J gave up 3 bases and V 4 bases, and 5 bases lay outside the gene matches. As DNA, the CDR3 is TGCGCCAGCAGCACGGGACAGGGCCTCTACGAGCAGTACTTC. It translates to CASSTGQGLYEQYF.